This TCR beta chain was observed in a study of blood T cell repertoires in COVID-19. Measured with immunoSEQ multiplex PCR; TCRdb has only the in-frame clones, and not every one. The sample holds around 300,000 clones, around 92% seen once. The sequenced material came from PBMCs or T cells enriched from blood (not recorded which). The sequence came from a woman aged 25 to 45 who had recovered from COVID-19.

The CDR3 DNA follows: TGCGCCAGCAGCTTGTTATCTTGGGGCAGGGTCCATGGCTACACCTTC. Amino acids: CASSLLSWGRVHGYTF. This chain uses TRBV5-1 with TRBJ1-2; D possibly corresponds to TRBD1 (5 bases). Germline CDR1 reads SGHRS; CDR2 reads YFSETQ. The CDR3 covers 16 residues. V shed 1 base and J shed 6 bases, with 19 bases lying between them.